The clone carrying this TCR beta chain was picked up many times. Antigen: not known. These data are taken from a study of T cells in Graves' hyperthyroidism and ophthalmopathy. Study conclusions and caveats: Ophthalmopathy and stable hyperthyroidism were told apart by a 13 V-J model. The blood repertoire included most of the expanded thyroid clonotypes above 0.001.

Aged 18 to 65, the patients had hyperthyroidism that was newly diagnosed and had lasted under 2 months. Patients having uncontrolled infection, another autoimmune disease, pregnancy or lactation were not included. In germline, CDR1 is SGHDT, CDR2 YYEEEE. V lost 2 bases and J lost 3, with 12 bases in between. The CDR3 runs 14 residues. Amplification targeted TCR beta CDR3 regions from RNA transcripts. In the first-round RT-PCR of the TCR CDR3, the HTBI primer set was used. From the multiplex PCR reads, TCRdb called clonotypes with MiXCR, one entry per CDR3 protein. The data hold about 200,000 distinct CDR3 sequences, with about a sixth observed a single time.

The chain recombines TRBV5-6 with TRBJ2-7; unclear D gene. The sample was blood. This clonotype originated in a woman in her forties or fifties with Graves' hyperthyroidism. The CDR3 bases are TGTGCCAGCAGCTTTACGAGACAAGGCTACGAGCAGTACTTC. Translating it yields CASSFTRQGYEQYF.